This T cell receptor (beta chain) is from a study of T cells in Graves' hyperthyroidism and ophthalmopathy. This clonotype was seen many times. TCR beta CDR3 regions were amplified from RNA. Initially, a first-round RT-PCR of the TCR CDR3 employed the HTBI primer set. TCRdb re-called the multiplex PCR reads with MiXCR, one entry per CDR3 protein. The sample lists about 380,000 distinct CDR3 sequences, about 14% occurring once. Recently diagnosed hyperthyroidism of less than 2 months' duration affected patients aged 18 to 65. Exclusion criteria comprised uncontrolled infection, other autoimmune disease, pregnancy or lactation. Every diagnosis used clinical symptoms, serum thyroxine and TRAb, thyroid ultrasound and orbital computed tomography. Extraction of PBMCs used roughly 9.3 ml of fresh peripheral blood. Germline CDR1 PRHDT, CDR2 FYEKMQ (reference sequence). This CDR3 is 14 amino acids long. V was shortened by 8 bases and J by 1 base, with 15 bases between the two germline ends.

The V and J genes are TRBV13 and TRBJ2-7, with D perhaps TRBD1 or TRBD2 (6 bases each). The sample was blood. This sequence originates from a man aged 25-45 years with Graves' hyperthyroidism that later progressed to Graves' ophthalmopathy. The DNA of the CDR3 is TGTGCCAGCTCCGCGGAGGGGGGATCCTACGAGCAGTACTTC. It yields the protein CASSAEGGSYEQYF.